This T cell receptor (beta chain) was retrieved from a study of shared clonotypes between healthy human individuals. Study results and caveats: Researchers found naive subsets generally carried larger estimated richness than memory subsets. Only a few donors were included, so the genetic and exposure-history diversity represented was limited.

As concerns this clone: Its antigen is still unknown.

The germline gives CDR1 SGHAT, CDR2 FQNNGV. The CDR3 totals 12 residues. The J segment lost 8 bases and the V segment lost 5 bases, leaving 3 bases of the junction unmatched. Naive CD8 cells, CD45RO-negative and positively selected for CCR7, excluded terminally differentiated effector memory CD45RA+ cells. Those who donated, Caucasian adults without exception, all lived in Nashville, Tennessee. Profiled with immunoSEQ multiplex PCR; TCRdb holds only in-frame clones, not every one. The sample yields around 1.9 million clones, around 93% seen once. The sequence derives from a man younger than 35 in good health. Some clones in this sample may be carry-over from other donors' samples. The chain carries TRBV11-2 and TRBJ2-1; 7 positions agree with TRBD2. Sequencing was performed on naive CD8+ T cells from PBMCs. The chain's CDR3 is CASSPGGYEQFF. CDR3 in DNA: TGTGCCAGCAGCCCCGGGGGGTATGAGCAGTTCTTC. The full variable domain, in which reference TRBV11-2 and TRBJ2-1 provide the parts outside the CDR3, is EAGVAQSPRYKIIEKRQSVAFWCNPISGHATLYWYQQILGQGPKLLIQFQNNGVVDDSQLPKDRFSAERLKGVDSTLKIQPAKLEDSAVYLCASSPGGYEQFFGPGTRLTVL.